Listed below are T cell receptor beta chains from one sample, sequenced in a study of CD8 T cells in ankylosing spondylitis. TCRdb re-called the 5' RACE reads through MiXCR, storing one row per CDR3 protein. The profile shows hundreds of thousands of distinct CDR3 sequences, 10% to 13% of them singletons. Sample: blood, either unsorted or a sorted T cell fraction (not recorded which). These receptors all stem from a male donor with ankylosing spondylitis or in good health (not recorded which). Each CDR3 is given with its conserved first and last residue. The D gene is left open where the match is weak. A clone size is listed for some rows: how often the clone was seen (once, few, many), or a class if it is expanded.

TRBJ1-1,TRBV7-9,.,many,TGTGCCAGCAGCGACGGCGGGGGGCGCGGAATCACTGAAGCTTTCTTT,CASSDGGGRGITEAFF
TRBJ2-7,TRBV7-9,.,many,TGTGCCAGCAGCTTATCTCCCCCGGGGTACGTCTACGAGCAGTACTTC,CASSLSPPGYVYEQYF
TRBJ1-1,TRBV5-1,.,.,TGCGCCAGCAGGGAGAGTAGGGGAAACACTGAAGCTTTCTTT,CASRESRGNTEAFF
TRBJ2-1,TRBV4-1,TRBD1,.,TGCGCCAGCAGCCAAGAATCACAGGGGGCCCACAATGAGCAGTTCTTC,CASSQESQGAHNEQFF
TRBJ2-3,TRBV7-2,.,.,TGTGCCAGCAGCTGGGGCTTCCCGCAGGATACGCAGTATTTT,CASSWGFPQDTQYF
TRBJ2-3,TRBV15,TRBD1,many,TGTGCCACCACCTCGGACAGGGCCGATACGCAGTATTTT,CATTSDRADTQYF
TRBJ2-1,TRBV20-1,.,many,TGCAGTGCTAGTCCCCTCCTCAGTGAAAGCTCCTACAATGAGCAGTTCTTC,CSASPLLSESSYNEQFF
TRBJ2-5,TRBV15,TRBD1,.,TGTGCCACCAGCAGAGATAGGGACAGGGTAACTCGGGAGACCCAGTACTTC,CATSRDRDRVTRETQYF
TRBJ1-5,TRBV15,.,.,TGTGCCACCGGGGGGGACGGGTATAATCAGCCCCAGCATTTT,CATGGDGYNQPQHF
TRBJ2-3,TRBV9,TRBD2,many,TGTGCCAGCAGCGTAGGAAGCGGGGGGGCCATCACAGATACGCAGTATTTT,CASSVGSGGAITDTQYF
TRBJ2-3,TRBV11-1,TRBD2,many,TGTGCCAGCAGCGCGCTCCCCCATGCTAGCGGGGTAATAGATACGCAGTATTTT,CASSALPHASGVIDTQYF
TRBJ2-5,TRBV7-9,.,.,TGTGCCAGCAGTCTTCTAGCTTACGGGAGACAAGAGACCCAGTACTTC,CASSLLAYGRQETQYF
TRBJ2-3,TRBV7-3,.,many,TGTGCCAGCAGCGAAGCAGGGATTTCGCATACGCAGTATTTT,CASSEAGISHTQYF
TRBJ2-2,TRBV9,.,many,TGTGCCAGCAGCCCTATCGCCACCGGGGAGCTGTTTTTT,CASSPIATGELFF
TRBJ2-7,TRBV6-4,TRBD2,many,TGTGCCAGCAGCGTTGGTGCGGGAGCCTACGAGCAGTACTTC,CASSVGAGAYEQYF
TRBJ2-3,TRBV20-1,.,many,TGCAGTGCTAGAGATCGCGGGGTTGATGGGACGCAGTATTTT,CSARDRGVDGTQYF
TRBJ2-1,TRBV20-1,TRBD1,.,TGCAGTGCTAGAGCGGACAGGGGGCTCAATGAGCAGTTCTTC,CSARADRGLNEQFF
TRBJ1-4,TRBV12-3/TRBV12-4,.,many,TGTGCCAGCAGTAAACAGGATTATGAAAAACTGTTTTTT,CASSKQDYEKLFF
TRBJ2-3,TRBV28,TRBD2,once,TGTGCCAGCAGCCTCAGACAGTGGACTAGTGAAGATACGCAGTATTTT,CASSLRQWTSEDTQYF
TRBJ2-3,TRBV12-5,.,many,TGTGCTAGTGGACTAGAGACCGTGAATACGCAGTATTTT,CASGLETVNTQYF
TRBJ1-4,TRBV20-1,.,few,TGCAGTGCTAGGGATGTCCTTAATGAAAAACTGTTTTTT,CSARDVLNEKLFF
TRBJ1-6,TRBV6-5,.,many,TGTGCCAGCGGCACCCCCCTCCACTTT,CASGTPLHF
TRBJ2-3,TRBV6-4,.,few,TGTGCCAGCAGTGGGGGCGTCAGCACAGATACGCAGTATTTT,CASSGGVSTDTQYF
TRBJ2-5,TRBV20-1,.,.,TGCAGTGCTCCGCCAAGCGCGGAGACCCAGTACTTC,CSAPPSAETQYF
TRBJ1-2,TRBV12-3/TRBV12-4,.,many,TGTGCCAGCAGTCGCCCTGGGGGCGCCTATGGCTACACCTTC,CASSRPGGAYGYTF
TRBJ1-2,TRBV5-1,.,.,TGCGCCAGCAGCTCGGAACAGGCTCGCTATGGCCACACCTTC,CASSSEQARYGHTF
TRBJ2-2,TRBV7-8,.,many,TGTGCCAGCAGCCCGGGACAAACCGGGGAGCTGTTTTTT,CASSPGQTGELFF
TRBJ1-1,TRBV19,.,few,TGTGCCAGTAACAACGCAGGGCGAGAGAACACTGAAGCTTTCTTT,CASNNAGRENTEAFF
TRBJ2-7,TRBV7-9,.,few,TGTGCCAGCAGCCTGCTTAGGGGAAGAGAGGACGAGCAGTACTTC,CASSLLRGREDEQYF
TRBJ1-2,TRBV20-1,.,many,TGCAGTGCTATCCCTGGGACGGGCGTAGGTGGCTACACCTTC,CSAIPGTGVGGYTF
TRBJ1-1,TRBV12-3/TRBV12-4,.,few,TGTGCCAGCAGTGCAGCCCACGGGTGGTGGACTGAAGCTTTCTTT,CASSAAHGWWTEAFF
TRBJ1-2,TRBV7-9,TRBD1,many,TGTGCCAGCAGCCAACAAGCCGGGACAGGGGAGGTTGGCTACACCTTC,CASSQQAGTGEVGYTF
TRBJ1-1,TRBV28,TRBD1,many,TGTGCCAGCATTCGACAGGGGGCCAGGGTAGAAGCTTTCTTT,CASIRQGARVEAFF
TRBJ2-7,TRBV20-1,TRBD2,many,TGCAGTGCTAGAGGGGGCGGGACTAGCGGGGTGAGCTCCTACGAGCAGTACTTC,CSARGGGTSGVSSYEQYF
TRBJ2-5,TRBV3-1,TRBD1,few,TGTGCCAGCAGCCAAGGGGACAGGCGCCACCAAGAGACCCAGTACTTC,CASSQGDRRHQETQYF
TRBJ2-4,TRBV12-3/TRBV12-4,.,many,TGTGCCAGCAGTTTATTGGGGGACAAAAACATTCAGTACTTC,CASSLLGDKNIQYF
TRBJ2-3,TRBV5-1,.,many,TGCGCCAGCAGCGCAGCGGGCCCCCCCCAGTATTTT,CASSAAGPPQYF
TRBJ2-1,TRBV20-1,.,many,TGCAGTGCTAGCTTGGTCGGGGAGCAGTTCTTC,CSASLVGEQFF
TRBJ2-1,TRBV5-1,TRBD2,many,TGCGCCAGCAGCTTGGTGCTAGCGGGGAACAACTACAATGAGCAGTTCTTC,CASSLVLAGNNYNEQFF
TRBJ2-2,TRBV5-1,TRBD2,.,TGCGCCAGCAGCGGGACTAGCGGCCCCGGGGAGCTGTTTTTT,CASSGTSGPGELFF
TRBJ2-1,TRBV5-1,TRBD1,.,TGCGCCAGCAGCCCGGGGGACAGGATCTACAATGAGCAGTTCTTC,CASSPGDRIYNEQFF
TRBJ1-2,TRBV9,TRBD1,.,TGTGCCAGCAGCGTTGGCCCCGGGACAGCGGTGTTCGGCTACACCTTC,CASSVGPGTAVFGYTF
TRBJ1-1,TRBV10-3,TRBD1,many,TGTGCCATCAGTGATGGCACAGGTGAGGGGGCAGCTTTCTTT,CAISDGTGEGAAFF
TRBJ2-5,TRBV5-1,.,many,TGCGCCAGCAGCTTGCAACCGGGCCCCCAAGAGACCCAGTACTTC,CASSLQPGPQETQYF
TRBJ1-5,TRBV15,.,many,TGTGCCACCGATTCGGGGGTATCGAGCAATCAGCCCCAGCATTTT,CATDSGVSSNQPQHF
TRBJ1-1,TRBV7-9,TRBD1,few,TGTGCCAGCAGCTTCTCCGGGACAGGGAATGAAGCTTTCTTT,CASSFSGTGNEAFF